The clone carrying this TCR beta chain was observed at least ten times. Sequencing libraries for TCR beta were prepared with iRepertoire HTBI primers and Arm-PCR of CDR3 regions. In TCRdb, the multiplex PCR reads were re-called with MiXCR into one record per CDR3 protein. The sample comprises around 250,000 distinct CDR3 sequences, 20% to 25% of which are singletons, and over 11% rests with the top ten. CDR1 is MNHGY and CDR2 is SVAAGI in the germline V gene. The CDR3 loop spans 14 amino acids. Germline trimming cut 3 bases from V and 7 bases from J; bases unmatched to any gene: 5. Noted time point: newly diagnosed GD, antithyroid drugs for less than 3 months. Construction of the TCR library relied on RNA isolated from PBMCs. American Thyroid Association guidelines defined how Graves' disease was diagnosed. These data are taken from a study of regulatory T cells in long-lasting Graves disease. Overall study context: Graves' patients, diagnosed recently, had received antithyroid drugs under 3 months.

This material consisted of peripheral blood mononuclear cells (PBMCs), taken at new diagnosis, from a patient treated with antithyroid drugs. The chain combines TRBV6-9 with TRBJ1-2; TRBD1 matches 10 bases. The receptor was isolated from a female donor with Graves disease. The CDR3 reads CASSYEGQGTGYTF. The CDR3 DNA sequence: TGTGCCAGCAGTTACGAGGGACAGGGGACTGGCTACACCTTC.